A selection of T cell receptor beta chains follows, all from one sample in a study of shared clonotypes between healthy human individuals. Sequenced by immunoSEQ multiplex PCR; TCRdb stores in-frame clones only, minus some. The sample holds some 2,500,000 clones, 80% to 95% seen once. The specimen sequenced was naive CD4+ T cells from PBMCs. The source of these receptors is a man between 18 and 35 years old in good health. Some clones in this sample may be carry-over from other donors' samples. Each CDR3 is given with its conserved first and last residue. The D gene is left open where the match is weak. Only part of the rows carry a size: once, few, many, or a class if the clone is expanded.

cdr3_length j_call clone_size d_call v_call cdr3_aa cdr3_nt
13 TRBJ2-7 once TRBD1 TRBV25-1 CASSEWTGYEQYF TGTGCCAGCAGTGAATGGACAGGCTACGAGCAGTACTTC
16 TRBJ1-1 . . TRBV19 CASKIGSLHMNTEAFF TGTGCCAGTAAAATCGGGTCACTTCACATGAACACTGAAGCTTTCTTT
14 TRBJ2-1 few TRBD2 TRBV9 CASSDHSGYNEQFF TGTGCCAGCAGCGACCATAGCGGGTACAATGAGCAGTTCTTC
17 TRBJ2-3 . TRBD1 TRBV5-4 CASSPGTGPGGTDTQYF TGTGCCAGCAGCCCAGGGACAGGGCCGGGGGGCACAGATACGCAGTATTTT
15 TRBJ2-3 . . TRBV30 CAWSVLGVGTDTQYF TGTGCCTGGAGTGTACTTGGCGTGGGGACAGATACGCAGTATTTT
16 TRBJ2-7 . . TRBV9 CASSVVPGASFGEQYF TGTGCCAGCAGCGTAGTCCCGGGAGCGTCCTTCGGCGAGCAGTACTTC
11 TRBJ1-1 . . TRBV7-8 CASSLDASLFF TGTGCCAGCAGCTTAGATGCTAGTCTTTTCTTT
15 TRBJ2-2 . TRBD2 TRBV4-1 CASRRGAGDTGELFF TGCGCCAGCAGGAGGGGAGCGGGAGACACCGGGGAGCTGTTTTTT
12 TRBJ1-2 . . TRBV30 CAWSEQGHGYTF TGTGCCTGGAGTGAGCAGGGGCATGGCTACACCTTC
16 TRBJ2-3 . . TRBV27 CASSSLWRVSTDTQYF TGTGCCAGCAGTTCATTATGGCGGGTGAGCACAGATACGCAGTATTTT
16 TRBJ1-4 . . TRBV28 CASSPNTGTGGEKLFF TGTGCCAGCAGTCCAAATACCGGGACCGGGGGGGAAAAACTGTTTTTT
14 TRBJ1-2 . . TRBV9 CASSENQGTYGYTF TGTGCCAGCAGCGAAAATCAGGGTACCTATGGCTACACCTTC
15 TRBJ2-7 once . TRBV7-9 CASSLGAGRAYEQYF TGTGCCAGCAGCTTGGGGGCAGGGCGAGCCTACGAGCAGTACTTC
15 TRBJ2-5 . . TRBV5-6 CASSLEAGMAETQYF TGTGCCAGCAGCTTGGAGGCGGGTATGGCGGAGACCCAGTACTTC
14 TRBJ2-7 . TRBD1 TRBV5-1 CASTLGTGYYEQYF TGCGCCAGCACATTAGGGACAGGGTACTACGAGCAGTACTTC
14 TRBJ2-1 . . TRBV7-3 CASSLGQGPNEQFF TGTGCCAGCAGCTTAGGGCAGGGACCGAATGAGCAGTTCTTC
14 TRBJ2-5 . . TRBV29-1 CSVEVAEIQETQYF TGCAGCGTTGAGGTAGCGGAGATCCAAGAGACCCAGTACTTC
15 TRBJ2-3 . . TRBV4-2 CASGALGEVGDTQYF TGTGCCAGCGGGGCACTAGGTGAGGTCGGAGATACGCAGTATTTT
14 TRBJ1-2 . . TRBV6-5 CASSSPTRAYGYTF TGTGCCAGCAGTTCTCCCACTCGGGCCTATGGCTACACCTTC
14 TRBJ1-1 few . TRBV2 CASSQRTFNTEAFF TGTGCCAGCAGCCAGAGAACTTTCAACACTGAAGCTTTCTTT
16 TRBJ1-2 . . TRBV5-1 CASSRDAGGPNYGYTF TGCGCCAGCAGCAGGGATGCGGGGGGCCCGAACTATGGCTACACCTTC
16 TRBJ2-3 . TRBD2 TRBV4-2 CASSQGLAGGLDTQYF TGTGCCAGCAGCCAAGGACTAGCGGGGGGTTTAGATACGCAGTATTTT
15 TRBJ2-1 . TRBD2 TRBV5-1 CASSFGTSGFNEQFF TGCGCCAGCAGCTTCGGGACTAGCGGTTTCAATGAGCAGTTCTTC
16 TRBJ2-5 . . TRBV4-2 CASSQGSRASPETQYF TGTGCCAGCAGCCAAGGAAGTAGGGCTTCCCCAGAGACCCAGTACTTC
12 TRBJ1-1 . . TRBV5-1 CASSPPADQAFF TGCGCCAGCAGCCCGCCGGCGGATCAAGCTTTCTTT
16 TRBJ2-3 . TRBD1 TRBV28 CASSPDRGHSTDTQYF TGTGCCAGCAGTCCCGACAGGGGGCATAGCACAGATACGCAGTATTTT
14 TRBJ2-7 . . TRBV7-8 CASSPRDGSYEQYF TGTGCCAGCAGCCCGAGGGACGGATCCTACGAGCAGTACTTC
15 TRBJ2-7 . . TRBV6-1 CASSLKWGAPHEQYF TGTGCCAGCAGTTTGAAATGGGGGGCACCTCACGAGCAGTACTTC
13 TRBJ2-5 . . TRBV27 CASRLGPLKTQYF TGTGCCAGCAGGTTGGGCCCCTTGAAGACCCAGTACTTC
16 TRBJ2-1 . . TRBV19 CASSMWRGRSYNEQFF TGTGCCAGTAGTATGTGGAGAGGACGCTCCTACAATGAGCAGTTCTTC
13 TRBJ1-3 . . TRBV2 CASSVNSGNTIYF TGTGCCAGCAGTGTAAACTCTGGAAACACCATATATTTT
17 TRBJ2-7 . . TRBV21-1 CASSRGEAGTAFYEQYF TGTGCCAGCAGCAGAGGCGAAGCCGGGACAGCTTTTTACGAGCAGTACTTC